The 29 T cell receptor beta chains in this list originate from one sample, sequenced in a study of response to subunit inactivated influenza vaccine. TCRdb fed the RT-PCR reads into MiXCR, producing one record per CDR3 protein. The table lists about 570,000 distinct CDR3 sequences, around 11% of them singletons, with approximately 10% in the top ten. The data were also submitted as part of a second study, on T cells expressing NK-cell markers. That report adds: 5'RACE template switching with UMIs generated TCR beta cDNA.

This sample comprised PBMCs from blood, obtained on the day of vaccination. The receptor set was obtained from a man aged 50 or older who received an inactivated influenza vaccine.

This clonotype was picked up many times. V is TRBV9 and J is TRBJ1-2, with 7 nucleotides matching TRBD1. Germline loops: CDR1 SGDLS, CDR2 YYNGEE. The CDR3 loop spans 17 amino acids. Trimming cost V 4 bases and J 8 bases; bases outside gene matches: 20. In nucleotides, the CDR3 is TGTGCCAGCAGCTCGTACGACAGGGAAGGACTAAGAGAGGGCTACACCTTC. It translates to CASSSYDREGLREGYTF. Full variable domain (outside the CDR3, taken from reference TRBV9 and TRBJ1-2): DSGVTQTPKHLITATGQRVTLRCSPRSGDLSVYWYQQSLDQGLQFLIQYYNGEERAKGNILERFSAQQFPDLHSELNLSSLELGDSALYFCASSSYDREGLREGYTFGSGTRLTVV.

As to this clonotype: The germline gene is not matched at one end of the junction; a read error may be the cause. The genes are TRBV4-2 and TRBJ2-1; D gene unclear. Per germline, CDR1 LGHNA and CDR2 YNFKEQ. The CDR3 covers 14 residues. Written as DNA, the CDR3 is TGTGCCATCAGCCAAGATAGGCACGACAATGAGCAGTTCTTC. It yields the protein CAISQDRHDNEQFF.

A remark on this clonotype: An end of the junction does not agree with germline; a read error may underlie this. CDR3 in DNA: TGTGCCAGCAGTTTAGGAGGGTCCACCGTGGAGCTGTTTTTT. Translation gives CASSLGGSTVELFF. The chain combines TRBV12-3 or TRBV12-4 with TRBJ2-2; D may be TRBD2 (5 bases). The CDR3 runs 14 residues.

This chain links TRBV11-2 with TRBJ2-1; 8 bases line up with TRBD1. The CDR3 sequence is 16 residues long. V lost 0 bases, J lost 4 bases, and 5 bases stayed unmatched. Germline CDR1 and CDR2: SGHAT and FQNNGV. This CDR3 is CASSLDRGTGYNEQFF. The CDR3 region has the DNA TGTGCCAGCAGCTTAGATCGGGGGACAGGTTACAATGAGCAGTTCTTC. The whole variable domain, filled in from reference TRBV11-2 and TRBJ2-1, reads EAGVAQSPRYKIIEKRQSVAFWCNPISGHATLYWYQQILGQGPKLLIQFQNNGVVDDSQLPKDRFSAERLKGVDSTLKIQPAKLEDSAVYLCASSLDRGTGYNEQFFGPGTRLTVL.

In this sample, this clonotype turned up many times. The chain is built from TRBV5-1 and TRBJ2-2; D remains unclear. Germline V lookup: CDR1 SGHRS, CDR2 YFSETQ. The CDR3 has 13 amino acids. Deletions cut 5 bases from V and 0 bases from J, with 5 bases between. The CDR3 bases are TGCGCCAGCAGAGAATCGAACACCGGGGAGCTGTTTTTT. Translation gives CASRESNTGELFF.

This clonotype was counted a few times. In DNA form, the CDR3 reads TGTGCCAGCAGTCCTATGACAGGGAGTTACGAGCAGTACTTC. Amino acids: CASSPMTGSYEQYF. The chain recombines TRBV28 with TRBJ2-7; 7 nucleotides align to TRBD1. This CDR3 is built from 14 residues. The ends lost 5 bases at V and 4 bases at J; junction bases unmatched: 8. Germline V gene sequence: CDR1 MDHEN, CDR2 SYDVKM.

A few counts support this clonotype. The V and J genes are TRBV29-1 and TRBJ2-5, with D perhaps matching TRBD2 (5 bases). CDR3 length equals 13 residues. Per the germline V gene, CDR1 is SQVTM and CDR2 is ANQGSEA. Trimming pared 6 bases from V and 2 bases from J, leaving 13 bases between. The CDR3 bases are TGCAGCGTCGCTGGACTCCCGCAAGAGACCCAGTACTTC. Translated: CSVAGLPQETQYF.

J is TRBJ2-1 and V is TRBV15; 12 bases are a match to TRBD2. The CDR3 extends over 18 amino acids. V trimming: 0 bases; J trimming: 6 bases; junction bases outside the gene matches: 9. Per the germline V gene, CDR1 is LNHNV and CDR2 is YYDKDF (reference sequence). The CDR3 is CATSRDRSLTSGSNEQFF. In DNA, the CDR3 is TGTGCCACCAGCAGAGATCGGTCTTTGACTAGCGGGAGCAATGAGCAGTTCTTC.

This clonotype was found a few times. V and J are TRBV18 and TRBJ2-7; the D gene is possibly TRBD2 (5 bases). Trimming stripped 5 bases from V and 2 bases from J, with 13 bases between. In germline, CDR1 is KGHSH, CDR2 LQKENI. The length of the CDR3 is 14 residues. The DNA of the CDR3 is TGTGCCAGCTCATACACGAGAGCGGCCTACGAGCAGTACTTC. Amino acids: CASSYTRAAYEQYF. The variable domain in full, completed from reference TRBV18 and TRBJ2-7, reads NAGVMQNPRHLVRRRGQEARLRCSPMKGHSHVYWYRQLPEEGLKFMVYLQKENIIDESGMPKERFSAEFPKEGPSILRIQQVVRGDSAAYFCASSYTRAAYEQYFGPGTRLTVT.

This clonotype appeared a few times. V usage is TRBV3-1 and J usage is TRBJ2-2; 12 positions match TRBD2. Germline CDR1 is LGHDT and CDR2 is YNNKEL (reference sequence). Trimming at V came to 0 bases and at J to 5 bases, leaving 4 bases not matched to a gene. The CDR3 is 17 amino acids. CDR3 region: CASSQEGLAGLTGELFF. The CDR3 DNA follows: TGTGCCAGCAGCCAAGAGGGACTAGCGGGCCTGACCGGGGAGCTGTTTTTT. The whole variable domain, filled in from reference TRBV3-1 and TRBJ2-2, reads DTAVSQTPKYLVTQMGNDKSIKCEQNLGHDTMYWYKQDSKKFLKIMFSYNNKELIINETVPNRFSPKSPDKAHLNLHINSLELGDSAVYFCASSQEGLAGLTGELFFGEGSRLTVL.

Here the CDR3 DNA reads TGCAGTGCTAAACTAGGGGGTGGGGGGAACTACGAGCAGTACTTC. Protein: CSAKLGGGGNYEQYF. The chain carries TRBV20-1 and TRBJ2-7, with D perhaps assigned TRBD1 or TRBD2 (6 bases each). The CDR3 totals 15 residues. Germline V gene lookup returns CDR1 DFQATT and CDR2 SNEGSKA (reference sequence). The ends were cut back, 4 bases at V and 3 bases at J, with 19 bases in the middle.

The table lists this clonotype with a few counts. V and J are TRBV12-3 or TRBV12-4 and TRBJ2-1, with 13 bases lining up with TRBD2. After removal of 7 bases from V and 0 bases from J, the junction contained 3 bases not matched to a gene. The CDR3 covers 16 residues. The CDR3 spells CASNRLAGGSYNEQFF. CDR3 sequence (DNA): TGTGCCAGCAATCGACTAGCGGGAGGCTCCTACAATGAGCAGTTCTTC.

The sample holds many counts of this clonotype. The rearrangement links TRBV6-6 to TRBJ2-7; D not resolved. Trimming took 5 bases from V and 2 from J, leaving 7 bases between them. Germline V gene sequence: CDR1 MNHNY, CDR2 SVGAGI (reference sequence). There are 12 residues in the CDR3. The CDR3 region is CASSQGPYEQYF. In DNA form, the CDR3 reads TGTGCCAGCAGTCAAGGGCCCTACGAGCAGTACTTC.

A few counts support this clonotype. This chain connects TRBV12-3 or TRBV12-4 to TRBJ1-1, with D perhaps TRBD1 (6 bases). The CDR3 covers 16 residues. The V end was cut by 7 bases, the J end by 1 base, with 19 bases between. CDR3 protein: CASTNDRTTGNTEAFF. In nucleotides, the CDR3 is TGTGCCAGCACGAACGACAGGACGACAGGGAACACTGAAGCTTTCTTT.

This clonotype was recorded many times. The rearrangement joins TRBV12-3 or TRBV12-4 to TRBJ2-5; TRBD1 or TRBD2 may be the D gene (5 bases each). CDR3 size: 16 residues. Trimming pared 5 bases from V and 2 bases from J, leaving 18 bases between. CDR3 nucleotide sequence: TGTGCCAGCAGTGACCGGGACCCGGGGCTTCAAGAGACCCAGTACTTC. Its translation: CASSDRDPGLQETQYF.

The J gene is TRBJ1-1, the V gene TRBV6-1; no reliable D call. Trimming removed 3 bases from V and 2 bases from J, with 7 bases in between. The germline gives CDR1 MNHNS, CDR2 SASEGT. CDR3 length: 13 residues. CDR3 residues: CASSERSNTEAFF. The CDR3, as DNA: TGTGCCAGCAGTGAGAGAAGCAACACTGAAGCTTTCTTT.

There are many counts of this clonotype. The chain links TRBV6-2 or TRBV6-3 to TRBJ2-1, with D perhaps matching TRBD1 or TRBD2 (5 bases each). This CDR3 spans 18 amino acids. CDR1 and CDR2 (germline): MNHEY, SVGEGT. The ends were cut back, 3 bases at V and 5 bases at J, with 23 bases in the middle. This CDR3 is CASSYSGSGVSVHNEQFF. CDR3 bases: TGTGCCAGCAGTTATTCAGGGAGTGGCGTAAGCGTACACAATGAGCAGTTCTTC.

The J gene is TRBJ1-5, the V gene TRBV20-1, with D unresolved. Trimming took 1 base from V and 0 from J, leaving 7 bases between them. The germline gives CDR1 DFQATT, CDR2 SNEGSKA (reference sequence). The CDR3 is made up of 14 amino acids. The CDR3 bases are TGCAGTGCTAGAGCTCTGGATAGCAATCAGCCCCAGCATTTT. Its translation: CSARALDSNQPQHF.

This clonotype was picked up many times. The CDR3 DNA sequence: TGTGCCAGCAGCCCGGACACCTATGGCTACACCTTC. Translated, it gives CASSPDTYGYTF. The rearrangement uses TRBV3-1 and TRBJ1-2; tentative D call: TRBD1 (5 bases). Germline CDR1 is LGHDT and CDR2 is YNNKEL (reference sequence). Trimming took 4 bases from V and 4 from J, leaving 7 bases between them. The length of the CDR3 is 12 residues.

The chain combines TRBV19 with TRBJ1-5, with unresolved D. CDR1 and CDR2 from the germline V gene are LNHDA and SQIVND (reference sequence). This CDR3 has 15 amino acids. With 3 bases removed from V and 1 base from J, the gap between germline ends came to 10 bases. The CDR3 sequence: CASSMGPFSNQPQHF. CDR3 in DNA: TGTGCCAGTAGTATGGGTCCTTTCAGCAATCAGCCCCAGCATTTT.

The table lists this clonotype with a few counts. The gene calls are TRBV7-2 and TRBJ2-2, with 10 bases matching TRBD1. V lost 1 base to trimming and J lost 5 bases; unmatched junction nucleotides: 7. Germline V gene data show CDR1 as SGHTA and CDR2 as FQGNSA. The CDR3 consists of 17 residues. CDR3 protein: CASSLGAGTGVTGELFF. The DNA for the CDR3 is TGTGCCAGCAGCTTAGGTGCCGGGACAGGGGTTACCGGGGAGCTGTTTTTT.

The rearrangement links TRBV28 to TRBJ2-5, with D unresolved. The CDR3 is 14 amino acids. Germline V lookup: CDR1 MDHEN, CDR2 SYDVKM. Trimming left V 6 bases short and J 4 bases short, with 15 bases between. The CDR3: CASSPMGSGETQYF. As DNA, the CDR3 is TGTGCCAGCAGCCCCATGGGGTCCGGAGAGACCCAGTACTTC.

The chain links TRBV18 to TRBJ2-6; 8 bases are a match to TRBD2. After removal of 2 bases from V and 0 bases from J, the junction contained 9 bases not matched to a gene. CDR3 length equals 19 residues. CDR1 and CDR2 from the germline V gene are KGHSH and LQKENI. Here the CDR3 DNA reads TGTGCCAGCTCACCAATTCCCGGGGGGGATTACTCTGGGGCCAACGTCCTGACTTTC. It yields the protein CASSPIPGGDYSGANVLTF.

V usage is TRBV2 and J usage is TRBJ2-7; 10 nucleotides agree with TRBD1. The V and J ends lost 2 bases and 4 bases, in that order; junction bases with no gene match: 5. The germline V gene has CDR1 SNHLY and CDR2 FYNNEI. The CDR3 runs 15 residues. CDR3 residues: CASSELGQGFYEQYF. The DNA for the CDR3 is TGTGCCAGCAGTGAATTGGGACAGGGGTTTTACGAGCAGTACTTC.

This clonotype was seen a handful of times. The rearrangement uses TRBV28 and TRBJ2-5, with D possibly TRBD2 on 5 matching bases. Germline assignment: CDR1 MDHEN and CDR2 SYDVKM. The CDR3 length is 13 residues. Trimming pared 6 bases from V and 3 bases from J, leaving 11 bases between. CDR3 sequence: CASSYREKETQYF. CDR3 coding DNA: TGTGCCAGCAGCTACCGGGAAAAAGAGACCCAGTACTTC.

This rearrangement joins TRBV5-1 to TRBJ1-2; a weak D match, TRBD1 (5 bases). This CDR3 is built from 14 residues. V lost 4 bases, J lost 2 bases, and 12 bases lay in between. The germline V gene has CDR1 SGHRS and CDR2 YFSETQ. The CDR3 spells CASSAGTENYGYTF. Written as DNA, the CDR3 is TGCGCCAGCAGCGCAGGGACGGAGAACTATGGCTACACCTTC. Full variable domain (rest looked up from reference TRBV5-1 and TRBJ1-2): KAGVTQTPRYLIKTRGQQVTLSCSPISGHRSVSWYQQTPGQGLQFLFEYFSETQRNKGNFPGRFSGRQFSNSRSEMNVSTLELGDSALYLCASSAGTENYGYTFGSGTRLTVV.

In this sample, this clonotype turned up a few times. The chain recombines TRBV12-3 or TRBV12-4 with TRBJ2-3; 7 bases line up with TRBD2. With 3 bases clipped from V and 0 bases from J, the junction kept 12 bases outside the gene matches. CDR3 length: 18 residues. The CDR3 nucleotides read TGTGCCAGCAGTTTCGCAAATCTCCTGGGACTAAGCACAGATACGCAGTATTTT. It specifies CASSFANLLGLSTDTQYF.

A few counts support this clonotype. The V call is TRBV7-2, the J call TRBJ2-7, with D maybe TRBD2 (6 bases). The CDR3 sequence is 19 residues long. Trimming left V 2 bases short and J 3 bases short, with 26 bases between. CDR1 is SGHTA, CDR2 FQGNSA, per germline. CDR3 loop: CASSLTRSRGMGLGYEQYF. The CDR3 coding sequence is TGTGCCAGCAGCTTAACTAGGTCCCGCGGGATGGGCCTGGGCTACGAGCAGTACTTC.

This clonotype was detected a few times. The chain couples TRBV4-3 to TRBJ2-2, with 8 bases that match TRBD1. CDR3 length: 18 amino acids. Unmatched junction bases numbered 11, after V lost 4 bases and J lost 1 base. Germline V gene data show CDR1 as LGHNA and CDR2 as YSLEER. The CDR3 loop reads CASSPRGQANQNTGELFF. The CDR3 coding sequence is TGCGCCAGCAGCCCTCGGGGACAGGCAAATCAGAACACCGGGGAGCTGTTTTTT.